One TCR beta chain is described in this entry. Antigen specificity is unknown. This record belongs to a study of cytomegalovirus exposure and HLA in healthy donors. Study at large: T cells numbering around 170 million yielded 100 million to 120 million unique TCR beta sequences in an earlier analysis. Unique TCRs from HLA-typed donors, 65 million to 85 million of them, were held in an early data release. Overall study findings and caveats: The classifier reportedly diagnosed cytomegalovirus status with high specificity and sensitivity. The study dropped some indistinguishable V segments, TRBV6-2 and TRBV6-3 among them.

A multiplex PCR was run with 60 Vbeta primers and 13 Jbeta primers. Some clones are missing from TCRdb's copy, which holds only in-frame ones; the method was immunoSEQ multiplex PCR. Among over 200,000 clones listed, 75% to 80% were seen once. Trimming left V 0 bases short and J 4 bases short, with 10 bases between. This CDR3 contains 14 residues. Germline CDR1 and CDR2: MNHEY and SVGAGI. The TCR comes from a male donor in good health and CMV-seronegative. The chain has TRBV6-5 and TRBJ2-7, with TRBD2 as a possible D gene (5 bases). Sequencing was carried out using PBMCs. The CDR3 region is CASSYSFGEYEQYF. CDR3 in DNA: TGTGCCAGCAGTTACTCGTTCGGGGAATACGAGCAGTACTTC.